Presented here are 32 T cell receptor beta chains from one specimen sequenced in a study of Ad26.COV2.S vaccination and SARS-CoV-2 variants. Treatment reported: 15 to 20 received Ad26.COV2.S at low or high dose, single or two shots; roughly five received placebo; per-sample allocation not given. Material that was analyzed had been drawn on day 63 after the first vaccine or placebo injection. Only in-frame clones appear in the TCRdb table, and some are missing; sequencing was by immunoSEQ multiplex PCR. This table holds about 350,000 clones, around 88% found once. The material was peripheral blood, obtained in a trial of Ad26.COV2.S vaccine versus placebo. All receptors derive from a person aged 18-65 years who received the Ad26.COV2.S COVID-19 vaccine or a placebo.

The chain is built from TRBV7-9 and TRBJ1-1, with D unclear. Germline CDR1 SEHNR, CDR2 FQNEAQ (reference sequence). The V and J ends lost 1 base and 2 bases respectively, with 11 bases between them. The CDR3 has 15 amino acids. CDR3 DNA sequence: TGTGCCAGCAGCTTAGTTGGTAGAGTTAACACTGAAGCTTTCTTT. Residues: CASSLVGRVNTEAFF.

The chain is built from TRBV13 and TRBJ2-7; no clear D. Trimming pared 0 bases from V and 7 bases from J, leaving 1 base between. The CDR3 loop spans 10 amino acids. Germline V gene data show CDR1 as PRHDT and CDR2 as FYEKMQ (reference sequence). The CDR3 here is CASSLGEQYF. The CDR3 nucleotides are TGTGCCAGCAGCTTAGGGGAGCAGTACTTC.

The chain combines TRBV30 with TRBJ2-3; no firm D call. The germline V gene has CDR1 GTSNPN and CDR2 SVGIG (reference sequence). The CDR3 runs to 15 residues. The V end was cut by 0 bases, the J end by 5 bases, with 15 bases between. CDR3 sequence reads: CAWSVRAVPGDTQYF. In nucleotides, the CDR3 is TGTGCCTGGAGTGTACGGGCGGTCCCAGGAGATACGCAGTATTTT.

The rearrangement uses TRBV5-1 and TRBJ2-7; 7 positions match TRBD1. Trimming at V came to 1 base and at J to 3 bases, leaving 4 bases not matched to a gene. CDR3 length: 14 residues. Germline V gene sequence: CDR1 SGHRS, CDR2 YFSETQ. In nucleotides, the CDR3 is TGCGCCAGCAGCTTGCGGGACAGCGACTACGAGCAGTACTTC. This translates into CASSLRDSDYEQYF.

This clone was recorded only once. The CDR3 region is CASSVGQGALKTQYF. CDR3 coding DNA: TGTGCCAGCTCAGTGGGACAGGGGGCTTTGAAGACCCAGTACTTC. The J gene is TRBJ2-5, the V gene TRBV18, with TRBD1 identical over 12 bases. V shed 5 bases and J 6 bases; nucleotides not matched to a gene: 7. In germline, CDR1 is KGHSH, CDR2 LQKENI. The CDR3 spans 15 residues.

The chain recombines TRBV6-2 or TRBV6-3 with TRBJ1-1; no reliable D call. The germline V gene has CDR1 MNHEY and CDR2 SVGEGT. With 0 bases removed from V and 4 bases from J, the gap between germline ends came to 3 bases. The CDR3 consists of 12 residues. The CDR3 sequence is CASSYSATEAFF. The CDR3 nucleotides read TGTGCCAGCAGTTACTCGGCCACTGAAGCTTTCTTT.

This clone was seen only a few times. V usage is TRBV5-6 and J usage is TRBJ2-3; 14 bases fit TRBD2. The V and J ends lost 4 bases and 4 bases, in that order; junction bases with no gene match: 11. The CDR3 has 18 amino acids. CDR1 and CDR2 (germline): SGHDT, YYEEEE. This CDR3 is CASSVRTSGGWLADTQYF. CDR3 DNA: TGTGCCAGCAGCGTCCGGACTAGCGGGGGGTGGTTGGCAGATACGCAGTATTTT.

This clone occurred once. The chain is built from TRBV7-2 and TRBJ2-7; TRBD1 aligns across 7 bases. CDR3 size: 13 residues. The ends lost 3 bases at V and 5 bases at J; junction bases unmatched: 4. The germline gives CDR1 SGHTA, CDR2 FQGNSA. CDR3 amino acids: CASSFRQGDEQYF. Written as DNA, the CDR3 is TGTGCCAGCAGCTTCCGACAGGGTGACGAGCAGTACTTC.

The CDR3 bases are TGTGCCAGCAGCCTCCCCGGGGGGAGCTCCTACGAGCAGTACTTC. Translating gives CASSLPGGSSYEQYF. V and J are TRBV28 and TRBJ2-7; 7 positions agree with TRBD2. Germline V gene sequence: CDR1 MDHEN, CDR2 SYDVKM. CDR3 length: 15 amino acids. V lost 6 bases to trimming and J lost 0 bases; unmatched junction nucleotides: 8.

This clone appeared once. The rearrangement links TRBV7-8 to TRBJ2-7; the match to TRBD1 covers 9 bases. The CDR3 runs 13 residues. Per germline, CDR1 SGHVS and CDR2 FQNEAQ. J was trimmed by 3 bases and V by 5 bases; bases with no gene match: 2. The CDR3 DNA reads as TGTGCCAGCAGCCGGGACAGGGTCTACGAGCAGTACTTC. It is translated as CASSRDRVYEQYF.

This rearrangement joins TRBV30 to TRBJ2-1, with 9 bases identical to TRBD1. The junction had 10 bases not matched to a gene; V was cut back by 3 bases and J by 7 bases. Germline V gene sequence: CDR1 GTSNPN, CDR2 SVGIG (reference sequence). The CDR3 has 15 residues. For the CDR3, the DNA is TGTGCCTGGAGGATCCGGGACAGGGTAAGGAATGAGCAGTTCTTC. This codes for CAWRIRDRVRNEQFF.

V is TRBV4-2 and J is TRBJ1-2; the D is unclear. The CDR3 has 15 amino acids. The V gene lost 7 bases and the J gene lost 4 bases, with 19 bases spanning the gap. Germline lookup yields CDR1 LGHNA and CDR2 YNFKEQ. CDR3 region: CASKQEGRLPYGYTF. The CDR3 bases are TGTGCCAGCAAACAAGAAGGACGGCTTCCCTATGGCTACACCTTC.

The genes are TRBV5-1 and TRBJ2-5; 10 nucleotides line up with TRBD2. The CDR3 spans 18 residues. Trimming at V came to 0 bases and at J to 5 bases, leaving 13 bases not matched to a gene. Germline values: CDR1 SGHRS, CDR2 YFSETQ. The CDR3: CASSLVPSGGLRIETQYF. The CDR3 bases are TGCGCCAGCAGCTTGGTTCCTAGCGGGGGCCTTAGAATTGAGACCCAGTACTTC.

The chain carries TRBV9 and TRBJ1-4; D is unresolved. The ends were cut back, 0 bases at V and 8 bases at J, with 11 bases in the middle. Germline lookup yields CDR1 SGDLS and CDR2 YYNGEE. CDR3 length equals 14 residues. The CDR3 region is CASSVEVVDEKLFF. CDR3 nucleotides: TGTGCCAGCAGCGTAGAGGTAGTTGACGAAAAACTGTTTTTT. Combining the CDR3 with reference TRBV9 and TRBJ1-4 gives the whole variable domain DSGVTQTPKHLITATGQRVTLRCSPRSGDLSVYWYQQSLDQGLQFLIQYYNGEERAKGNILERFSAQQFPDLHSELNLSSLELGDSALYFCASSVEVVDEKLFFGSGTQLSVL.

This sequence joins TRBV7-9 and TRBJ2-3; a weak D match, TRBD2 (6 bases). Germline V CDR1 and CDR2: SEHNR, FQNEAQ (reference sequence). The length of the CDR3 is 16 residues. The ends were cut back, 1 base at V and 2 bases at J, with 13 bases in the middle. The CDR3 sequence is CASSLVRGTFTDTQYF. The CDR3 DNA sequence: TGTGCCAGCAGCTTAGTGCGGGGCACCTTCACAGATACGCAGTATTTT.

This chain connects TRBV7-9 to TRBJ1-1; D might be TRBD1 (5 bases). Germline V gives CDR1 SEHNR, CDR2 FQNEAQ (reference sequence). Trimming stripped 1 base from V and 5 bases from J, with 14 bases between. CDR3 size: 15 residues. CDR3 sequence reads: CASSLDGGGRTEAFF. Here the CDR3 DNA reads TGTGCCAGCAGCTTAGACGGGGGAGGGAGGACTGAAGCTTTCTTT.

J is TRBJ1-5 and V is TRBV19; no firm D call. CDR3 length: 15 amino acids. From germline, CDR1 is LNHDA and CDR2 SQIVND (reference sequence). V was clipped by 7 bases and J by 0 bases, with 13 bases between them. The CDR3 here is CASTPSPYSNQPQHF. CDR3 in DNA: TGTGCCAGTACCCCGAGCCCATATAGCAATCAGCCCCAGCATTTT.

J is TRBJ1-6 and V is TRBV6-5; no reliable D call. V lost 5 bases and J lost 0, with 8 bases in between. Per the germline V gene, CDR1 is MNHEY and CDR2 is SVGAGI. The CDR3 is 15 amino acids. Written as DNA, the CDR3 is TGTGCCAGCAGTACAGTAAACTCCTATAATTCACCCCTCCACTTT. This translates into CASSTVNSYNSPLHF.

The V gene is TRBV5-1, the J gene TRBJ2-7, with 8 bases aligning to TRBD2. The V segment lost 3 bases and the J segment 0 bases; nucleotides outside the gene matches: 2. This CDR3 comprises 14 residues. CDR1 SGHRS and CDR2 YFSETQ come from the germline V gene. The chain's CDR3 is CASSSGTSSYEQYF. CDR3 DNA: TGCGCCAGCAGCTCCGGGACTAGCTCCTACGAGCAGTACTTC.

The table lists this clone with a few counts. CDR3 DNA sequence: TGCGCCAGCAGCCAAGATCAGGGGTCCTATGGCTACACCTTC. Translation gives CASSQDQGSYGYTF. The rearrangement links TRBV4-3 to TRBJ1-2; perhaps TRBD1 as D (6 bases). CDR1 LGHNA and CDR2 YSLEER come from the germline V gene. V was trimmed by 0 bases and J by 4 bases, leaving 9 bases between them. This CDR3 spans 14 amino acids.

V is TRBV15 and J is TRBJ2-6; D unclear. This CDR3 contains 14 residues. Trimming cost V 8 bases and J 2 bases, with 10 bases left between them. Germline V gene sequence: CDR1 LNHNV, CDR2 YYDKDF (reference sequence). The CDR3 spells CATSAAPGANVLTF. In nucleotides, the CDR3 is TGTGCCACCTCGGCCGCTCCTGGGGCCAACGTCCTGACTTTC.

This clone was seen just once. The CDR3 region is CASSPPLTEAFF. DNA for the CDR3: TGTGCCAGCTCACCCCCGCTCACTGAAGCTTTCTTT. The rearrangement uses TRBV18 and TRBJ1-1; D gene ambiguous. Germline CDR1 is KGHSH and CDR2 is LQKENI. The V end lost 3 bases, the J end lost 4 bases, and 6 bases lay between the germline ends. This CDR3 region has 12 residues.

V and J are TRBV11-3 and TRBJ2-7; no clear D gene. CDR1 is SGHNT, CDR2 YENEEA, per germline. Between the trimmed V and J ends, which lost 5 bases and 3 bases, there was a span of 14 bases. The CDR3 is 14 residues long. The CDR3 sequence: CASSPGDADYEQYF. The CDR3 DNA reads TGTGCCAGCAGCCCAGGTGACGCTGACTACGAGCAGTACTTC.

The genes are TRBV12-3 or TRBV12-4 and TRBJ2-1; no firm D call. The length of the CDR3 is 12 residues. The CDR3 loop reads CASTRPPNEQFF. The DNA for the CDR3 is TGTGCGTCAACCCGTCCGCCCAATGAGCAGTTCTTC.

The J gene is TRBJ2-2, the V gene TRBV25-1; no clear D. From germline, CDR1 is MGHDK and CDR2 SYGVNS. Trimming took off 3 bases at V and 1 base at J, with 9 bases between the two ends. The CDR3 is made up of 15 amino acids. The CDR3 loop reads CASSDFTENTGELFF. The CDR3 nucleotides are TGTGCCAGCAGTGATTTCACCGAGAACACCGGGGAGCTGTTTTTT.

The chain employs TRBV4-1 and TRBJ2-1, with D possibly TRBD2 on 7 matching bases. The CDR3 runs 19 residues. Germline CDR1 reads MGHRA; CDR2 reads YSYEKL. V was shortened by 0 bases and J by 6 bases, with 24 bases between the two germline ends. The DNA of the CDR3 is TGCGCCAGCAGCCAAGATGGGGTACTAGCGATGGAGGGGGTCAATGAGCAGTTCTTC. Its translation is CASSQDGVLAMEGVNEQFF.

This clone has only a few counts. The rearrangement uses TRBV4-3 and TRBJ2-6; no firm D call. The CDR3 is 17 amino acids. Trimming removed 0 bases at V and 0 bases at J, with 9 bases between. Germline V gene data show CDR1 as LGHNA and CDR2 as YSLEER. CDR3 DNA: TGCGCCAGCAGCCAAGAAACTTTTAACTCTGGGGCCAACGTCCTGACTTTC. It encodes CASSQETFNSGANVLTF.

The rearrangement joins TRBV28 to TRBJ2-7; 8 nucleotides align to TRBD1. The CDR3 length is 13 residues. J was trimmed by 3 bases and V by 6 bases; bases with no gene match: 4. Germline-derived CDR1 and CDR2 are MDHEN and SYDVKM. CDR3 sequence: CASSDRGNYEQYF. CDR3 nucleotide sequence: TGTGCCAGCAGCGACAGGGGTAACTACGAGCAGTACTTC.

The J gene is TRBJ1-5, the V gene TRBV6-6; the match to TRBD1 covers 7 bases. V was pared by 5 bases and J by 2 bases, with 18 bases of the junction left unmatched. This CDR3 has 19 amino acids. Looked up from germline, CDR1 is MNHNY and CDR2 is SVGAGI (reference sequence). The CDR3 region has the DNA TGTGCCAGCAGTCCCCTTTCAATTAACAGGGGAAGGGGCAATCAGCCCCAGCATTTT. Translating it yields CASSPLSINRGRGNQPQHF.

The chain uses TRBV3-1 (or the pseudogene TRBV3-2) and TRBJ2-3; TRBD2 might be the D (5 bases). Germline assignment: CDR1 LGHDT and CDR2 YNNKEL (reference sequence). V lost 0 bases and J 6 bases, leaving 13 bases between the germline ends. The CDR3 has 15 amino acids. The CDR3 DNA sequence: TGTGCCAGCAGCCAAGAAAAGGCTAGCATGGATACGCAGTATTTT. Its protein is CASSQEKASMDTQYF.

V gene TRBV5-1 combines with J gene TRBJ1-1, with 9 bases aligning to TRBD1. Trimming cost V 5 bases and J 5 bases; bases outside gene matches: 13. This CDR3 spans 16 amino acids. CDR1 and CDR2 (germline): SGHRS, YFSETQ. CDR3 bases: TGCGCCAGCAGTAGGGGACAGGGAATAGGAGGGACTGAAGCTTTCTTT. This encodes CASSRGQGIGGTEAFF. Supplemented by reference TRBV5-1 and TRBJ1-1, the full variable domain reads KAGVTQTPRYLIKTRGQQVTLSCSPISGHRSVSWYQQTPGQGLQFLFEYFSETQRNKGNFPGRFSGRQFSNSRSEMNVSTLELGDSALYLCASSRGQGIGGTEAFFGQGTRLTVV.

DNA for the CDR3: TGTGCCAGCAGGCCGCAAACGAACACTGAAGCTTTCTTT. Protein sequence: CASRPQTNTEAFF. J is TRBJ1-1 and V is TRBV12-3 or TRBV12-4; D remains unclear. CDR3 length equals 13 residues. The V end was cut by 6 bases, the J end by 1 base, with 9 bases between.